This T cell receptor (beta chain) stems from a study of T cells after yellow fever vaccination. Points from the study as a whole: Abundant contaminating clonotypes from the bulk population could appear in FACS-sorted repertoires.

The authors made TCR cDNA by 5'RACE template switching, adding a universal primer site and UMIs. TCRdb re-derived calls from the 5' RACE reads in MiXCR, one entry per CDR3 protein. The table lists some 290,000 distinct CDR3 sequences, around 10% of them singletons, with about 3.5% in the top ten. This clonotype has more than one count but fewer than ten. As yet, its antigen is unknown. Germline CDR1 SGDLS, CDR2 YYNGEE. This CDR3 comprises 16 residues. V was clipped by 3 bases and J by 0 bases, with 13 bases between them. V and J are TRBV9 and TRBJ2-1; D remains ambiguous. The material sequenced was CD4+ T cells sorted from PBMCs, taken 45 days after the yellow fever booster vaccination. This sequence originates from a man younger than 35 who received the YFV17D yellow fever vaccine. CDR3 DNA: TGTGCCAGCAGCGACCTAACCGGATCCTCCTACAATGAGCAGTTCTTC. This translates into CASSDLTGSSYNEQFF.